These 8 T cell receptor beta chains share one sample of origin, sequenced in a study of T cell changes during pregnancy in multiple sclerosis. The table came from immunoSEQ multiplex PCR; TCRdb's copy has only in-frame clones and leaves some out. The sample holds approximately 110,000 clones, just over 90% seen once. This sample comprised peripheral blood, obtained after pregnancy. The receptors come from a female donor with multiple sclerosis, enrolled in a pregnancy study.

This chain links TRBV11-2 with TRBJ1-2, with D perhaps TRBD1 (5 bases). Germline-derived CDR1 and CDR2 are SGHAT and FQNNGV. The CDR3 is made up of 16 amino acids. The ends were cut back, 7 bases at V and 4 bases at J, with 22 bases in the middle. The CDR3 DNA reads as TGTGCCAGCACCTCAATGCCCGATACAGGCCTCTATGGCTACACCTTC. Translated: CASTSMPDTGLYGYTF.

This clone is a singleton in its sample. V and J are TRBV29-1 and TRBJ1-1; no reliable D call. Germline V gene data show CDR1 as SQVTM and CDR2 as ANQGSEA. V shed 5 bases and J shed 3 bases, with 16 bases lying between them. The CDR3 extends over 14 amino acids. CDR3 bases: TGCAGCGTTCCTACTATGACTCGTGACACTGAAGCTTTCTTT. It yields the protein CSVPTMTRDTEAFF.

The CDR3 here is CAANRGRVEKLFF. In DNA, the CDR3 is TGTGCCGCGAACAGGGGCCGGGTTGAAAAACTGTTTTTT. This chain links TRBV6-1 with TRBJ1-4; 7 positions agree with TRBD1. Germline trimming cut 11 bases from V and 7 bases from J; bases unmatched to any gene: 10. Germline CDR1 and CDR2: MNHNS and SASEGT. There are 13 residues in the CDR3.

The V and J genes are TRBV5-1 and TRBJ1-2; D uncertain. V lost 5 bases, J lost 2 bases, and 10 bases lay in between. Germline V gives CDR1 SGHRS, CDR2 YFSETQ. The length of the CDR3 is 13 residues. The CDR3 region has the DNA TGCGCCAGCAGAGCAGGAGGCAACTATGGCTACACCTTC. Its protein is CASRAGGNYGYTF.

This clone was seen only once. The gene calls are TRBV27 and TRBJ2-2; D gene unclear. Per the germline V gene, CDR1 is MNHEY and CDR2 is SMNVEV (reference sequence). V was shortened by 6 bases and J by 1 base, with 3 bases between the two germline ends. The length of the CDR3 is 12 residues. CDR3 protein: CASSLNTGELFF. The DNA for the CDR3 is TGTGCCAGCAGCTTGAACACCGGGGAGCTGTTTTTT.

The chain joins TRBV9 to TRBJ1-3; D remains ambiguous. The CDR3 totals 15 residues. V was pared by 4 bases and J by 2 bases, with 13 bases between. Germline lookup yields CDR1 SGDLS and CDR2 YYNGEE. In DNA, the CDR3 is TGTGCCAGCAGCCCCTCCGGAGAGACTGGAAACACCATATATTTT. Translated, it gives CASSPSGETGNTIYF.

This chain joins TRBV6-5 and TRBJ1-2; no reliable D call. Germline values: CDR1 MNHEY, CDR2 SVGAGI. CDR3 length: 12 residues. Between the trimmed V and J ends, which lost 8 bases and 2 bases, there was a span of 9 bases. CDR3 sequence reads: CASGEQNYGYTF. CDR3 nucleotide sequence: TGTGCCAGCGGGGAGCAGAACTATGGCTACACCTTC.

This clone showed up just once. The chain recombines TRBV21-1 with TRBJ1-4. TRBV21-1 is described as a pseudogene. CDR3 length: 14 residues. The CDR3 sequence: CASSIRVLNEKLFF. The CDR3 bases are TGTGCCAGCAGCATCCGGGTTCTTAATGAAAAACTGTTTTTT.